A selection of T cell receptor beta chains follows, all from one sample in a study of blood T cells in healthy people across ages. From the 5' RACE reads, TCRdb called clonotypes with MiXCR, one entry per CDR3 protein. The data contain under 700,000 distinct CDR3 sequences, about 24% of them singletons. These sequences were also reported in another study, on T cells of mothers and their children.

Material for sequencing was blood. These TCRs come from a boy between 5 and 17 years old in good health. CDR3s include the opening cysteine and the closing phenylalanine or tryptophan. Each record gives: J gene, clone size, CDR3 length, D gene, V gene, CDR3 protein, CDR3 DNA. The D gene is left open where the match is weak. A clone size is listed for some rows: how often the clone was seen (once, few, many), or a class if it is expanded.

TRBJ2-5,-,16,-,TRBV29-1,CSVEAKPLRYQETQYF,TGCAGCGTTGAAGCCAAGCCCCTTAGGTACCAAGAGACCCAGTACTTC
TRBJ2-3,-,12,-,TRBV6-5,CASRTRLQPQYF,TGTGCCAGCAGAACCCGACTTCAACCGCAGTATTTT
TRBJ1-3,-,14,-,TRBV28,CASSLKVSGNTIYF,TGTGCCAGCAGTTTAAAGGTTTCTGGAAACACCATATATTTT
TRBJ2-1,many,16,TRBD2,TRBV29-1,CSVEGSGASSYNEQFF,TGCAGCGTTGAAGGTAGCGGGGCAAGCTCCTACAATGAGCAGTTCTTC
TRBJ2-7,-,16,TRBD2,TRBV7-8,CASSLLPSGGTYEQYF,TGTGCCAGCAGCCTCCTACCTAGCGGGGGAACCTACGAGCAGTACTTC
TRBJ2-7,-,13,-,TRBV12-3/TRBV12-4,CASSSGSFYEQYF,TGTGCCAGCAGCTCCGGTTCCTTCTACGAGCAGTACTTC
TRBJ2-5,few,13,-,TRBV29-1,CSVDGQGQETQYF,TGCAGCGTTGATGGGCAGGGACAAGAGACCCAGTACTTC
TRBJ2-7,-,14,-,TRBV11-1,CASSLELLSYEQYF,TGTGCCAGCAGCTTAGAACTTTTATCCTACGAGCAGTACTTC
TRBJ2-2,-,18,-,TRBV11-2,CASSHPTTSSSYTGELFF,TGTGCCAGCAGCCATCCAACGACTAGTAGTTCGTACACCGGGGAGCTGTTTTTT
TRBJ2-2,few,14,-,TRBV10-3,CAISESSGTGELFF,TGTGCCATCAGTGAGTCGTCGGGAACCGGGGAGCTGTTTTTT
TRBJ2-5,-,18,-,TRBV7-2,CASRPGYAGEGVEETQYF,TGTGCCAGCAGGCCTGGGTATGCGGGAGAGGGGGTCGAAGAGACCCAGTACTTC
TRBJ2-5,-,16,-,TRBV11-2,CASSFRLGTKVGTQYF,TGTGCCAGCAGCTTCCGACTCGGCACCAAAGTGGGTACCCAGTACTTC
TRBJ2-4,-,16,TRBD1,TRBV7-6,CASSRGTGPGKNIQYF,TGTGCCAGCAGCCGAGGGACAGGGCCGGGCAAAAACATTCAGTACTTC
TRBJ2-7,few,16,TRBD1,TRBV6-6,CASSYRYRGNPYEQYF,TGTGCCAGCAGTTACCGATACAGGGGGAACCCCTACGAGCAGTACTTC
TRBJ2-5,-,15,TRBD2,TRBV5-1,CASSLSGRATETQYF,TGCGCCAGCAGCCTTAGCGGGAGGGCCACAGAGACCCAGTACTTC
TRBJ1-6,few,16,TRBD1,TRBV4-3,CASSQGTGGRNSPLHF,TGCGCCAGCAGCCAAGGTACAGGGGGCAGGAATTCACCCCTCCACTTT
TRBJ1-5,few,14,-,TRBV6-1,CASSEGQINQPQHF,TGTGCCAGCAGTGAAGGACAGATCAATCAGCCCCAGCATTTT
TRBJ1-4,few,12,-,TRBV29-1,CSVAVAREKLFF,TGCAGCGTTGCCGTCGCGAGGGAAAAACTGTTTTTT
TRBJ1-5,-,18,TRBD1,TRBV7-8,CASGGAGTGRSDNQPQHF,TGTGCCAGTGGGGGGGCCGGGACAGGGAGGAGTGACAATCAGCCCCAGCATTTT
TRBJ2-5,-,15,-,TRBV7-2,CASRRAGHLQETQYF,TGTGCCAGCAGACGAGCGGGACATCTCCAAGAGACCCAGTACTTC
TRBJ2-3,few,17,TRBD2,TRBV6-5,CASSYGSKRDFTDTQYF,TGTGCCAGCAGTTACGGGTCTAAGCGGGATTTTACAGATACGCAGTATTTT
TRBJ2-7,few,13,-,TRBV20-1,CSARGLEDVEQYF,TGCAGTGCTAGAGGCCTAGAGGACGTCGAGCAGTACTTC
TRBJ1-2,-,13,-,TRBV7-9,CASSLGLYYGYTF,TGTGCCAGCAGCTTAGGCCTATACTATGGCTACACCTTC
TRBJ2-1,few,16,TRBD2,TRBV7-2,CANERIPTSANNEQFF,TGTGCCAACGAGCGAATCCCGACTAGCGCCAACAATGAGCAGTTCTTC
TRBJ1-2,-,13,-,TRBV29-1,CSARSSAIYGYTF,TGCAGCGCCCGCTCGTCTGCCATTTACGGCTACACCTTC
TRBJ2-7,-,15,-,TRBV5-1,CASSLHSQPSYEQYF,TGCGCCAGCAGCTTACATTCCCAACCCTCCTACGAGCAGTACTTC
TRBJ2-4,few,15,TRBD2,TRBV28,CASSPSGMGQNIQYF,TGTGCCAGCAGTCCTAGCGGGATGGGTCAAAACATTCAGTACTTC
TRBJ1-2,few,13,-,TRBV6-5,CASAAGPNYGYTF,TGTGCCAGCGCTGCAGGCCCTAACTATGGCTACACCTTC
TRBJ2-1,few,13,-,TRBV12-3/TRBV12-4,CASSFSSSNEQFF,TGTGCCAGCAGTTTTAGTTCCAGCAATGAGCAGTTCTTC
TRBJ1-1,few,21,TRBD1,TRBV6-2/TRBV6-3,CASSYSPGTGVTSGMNTEAFF,TGTGCCAGCAGTTACTCTCCGGGGACAGGGGTTACCTCGGGGATGAACACTGAAGCTTTCTTT
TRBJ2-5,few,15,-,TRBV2,CASSELGGPQETQYF,TGTGCCAGCAGTGAGTTGGGGGGACCCCAAGAGACCCAGTACTTC
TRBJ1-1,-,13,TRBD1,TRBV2,CASRLDRGPEAFF,TGTGCCAGCAGATTGGACAGGGGCCCTGAAGCTTTCTTT
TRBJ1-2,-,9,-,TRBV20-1,CSARDGYTF,TGCAGTGCTAGAGATGGCTACACCTTC
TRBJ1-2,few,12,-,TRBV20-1,CSARVGGKGYTF,TGCAGTGCTAGAGTAGGGGGGAAGGGCTACACCTTC
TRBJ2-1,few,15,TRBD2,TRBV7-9,CASSLLASGNNEQFF,TGTGCCAGCAGCTTACTGGCTAGCGGGAACAATGAGCAGTTCTTC
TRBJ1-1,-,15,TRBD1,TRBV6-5,CASSYSNRGSSGAFF,TGTGCCAGCAGTTACTCGAACAGGGGGTCCTCTGGAGCTTTCTTT
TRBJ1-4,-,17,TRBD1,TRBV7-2,CASSFTGQGRANEKLFF,TGTGCCAGCAGCTTCACGGGACAGGGGAGGGCTAATGAAAAACTGTTTTTT
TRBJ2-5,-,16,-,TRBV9,CASSVGTLASKETQYF,TGTGCCAGCAGCGTAGGGACATTAGCAAGTAAGGAGACCCAGTACTTC
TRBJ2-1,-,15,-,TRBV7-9,CASRLGVLTYNEQFF,TGTGCCAGCAGACTGGGCGTGCTAACCTACAATGAGCAGTTCTTC
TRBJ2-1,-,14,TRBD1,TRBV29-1,CSVVPGGSYNEQFF,TGCAGCGTTGTACCAGGGGGATCTTACAATGAGCAGTTCTTC
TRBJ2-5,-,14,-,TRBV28,CASSADGPRETQYF,TGTGCCAGCAGTGCCGACGGTCCTCGTGAGACCCAGTACTTC
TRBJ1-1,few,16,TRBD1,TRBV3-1,CASSQDVDRAWTEAFF,TGTGCCAGCAGCCAAGACGTGGACAGGGCGTGGACTGAAGCTTTCTTT
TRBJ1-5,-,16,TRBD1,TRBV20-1,CSARDLDRGSNQPQHF,TGCAGTGCTAGAGATCTGGACAGGGGAAGCAATCAGCCCCAGCATTTT
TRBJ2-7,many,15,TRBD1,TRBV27,CASSSPGQSSYEQYF,TGTGCCAGCAGTTCCCCGGGACAGAGCTCCTACGAGCAGTACTTC
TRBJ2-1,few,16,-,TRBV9,CASSVMASATYNEQFF,TGTGCCAGCAGCGTAATGGCTAGCGCGACCTACAATGAGCAGTTCTTC
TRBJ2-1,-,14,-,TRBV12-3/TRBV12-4,CASSFGPRGGEQFF,TGTGCCAGCAGTTTTGGGCCTCGAGGGGGAGAGCAGTTCTTC
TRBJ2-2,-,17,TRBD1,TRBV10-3,CAIRERQGGPNTGELFF,TGTGCCATCAGAGAGAGACAGGGGGGCCCGAACACCGGGGAGCTGTTTTTT
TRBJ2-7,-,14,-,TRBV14,CASSQDWTAYEQYF,TGTGCCAGCAGCCAAGATTGGACAGCCTACGAGCAGTACTTC
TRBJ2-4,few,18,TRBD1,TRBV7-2,CASSPSTGALLTKNIQYF,TGTGCCAGCAGCCCCTCGACAGGGGCGCTTTTAACCAAAAACATTCAGTACTTC
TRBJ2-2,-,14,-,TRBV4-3,CASSQTSRTGELFF,TGCGCCAGCAGCCAAACTTCCCGCACCGGGGAGCTGTTTTTT
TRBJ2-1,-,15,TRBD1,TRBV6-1,CASVIGTGEYNEQFF,TGTGCCAGCGTAATCGGGACAGGGGAATACAATGAGCAGTTCTTC
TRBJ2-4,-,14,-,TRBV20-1,CSAKGPQITNIQYF,TGCAGTGCGAAGGGTCCCCAGATTACGAACATTCAGTACTTC
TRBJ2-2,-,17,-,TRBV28,CASSLSFLDLNTGELFF,TGTGCCAGCAGTTTATCTTTTTTGGACCTGAACACCGGGGAGCTGTTTTTT
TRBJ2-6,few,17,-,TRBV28,CASTGYGGNSGANVLTF,TGTGCCAGCACGGGTTATGGGGGGAACTCTGGGGCCAACGTCCTGACTTTC
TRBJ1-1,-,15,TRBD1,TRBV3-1,CASSPRTGRSPEAFF,TGTGCCAGCAGCCCCCGGACAGGCAGGTCCCCTGAGGCTTTCTTT
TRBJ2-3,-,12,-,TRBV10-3,CAISDGGDTQYF,TGTGCCATCAGTGATGGGGGAGATACGCAGTATTTT
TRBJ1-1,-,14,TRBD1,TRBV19,CASRLRTGSTEAFF,TGTGCCAGTAGACTACGGACAGGGAGCACTGAAGCTTTCTTT
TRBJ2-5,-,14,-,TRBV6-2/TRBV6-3,CASSYGASFETQYF,TGTGCCAGCAGTTATGGGGCTAGCTTCGAGACCCAGTACTTC
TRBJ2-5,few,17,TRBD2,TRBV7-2,CASSPGTSGRAVETQYF,TGTGCCAGCAGCCCCGGGACTAGCGGGAGGGCCGTCGAGACCCAGTACTTC